The rows below give T cell receptor beta chains drawn from one sample of a study of shared clonotypes between healthy human individuals. Generated by immunoSEQ multiplex PCR, the TCRdb table keeps only in-frame clones and is missing some. The sample has more than 2,000,000 clones, 90% to 95% seen once; the top ten hold 0.3% to 0.4%. The material sequenced was naive CD4+ T cells from PBMCs. Receptor source: a man aged 18 to 29 in good health. Some clones in this sample may be carry-over from other donors' samples. The CDR3 runs from the conserved cysteine through the conserved F or W.

v_call	j_call	cdr3_aa
TRBV27	TRBJ2-2	CASQPGLAGTGELFF
TRBV7-3	TRBJ2-7	CASSLMGAGVLDEQYF
TRBV4-1	TRBJ1-5	CASSQSTTLPLGNQPQHF
TRBV7-9	TRBJ2-6	CASSQQGISPWANVLTF
TRBV7-9	TRBJ1-2	CASSPPGQGAGGYTF
TRBV4-3	TRBJ2-3	CASSQDGWADTQYF
TRBV11-2	TRBJ2-5	CASSPSGGRETQYF
TRBV29-1	TRBJ2-5	CSVLDWRETQYF
TRBV6-6	TRBJ2-5	CASEDKQYF
TRBV7-6	TRBJ1-5	CASSSQGGGHQPQHF
TRBV9	TRBJ1-1	CASSAPKNTEAFF
TRBV2	TRBJ2-7	CASIPDRYEQYF
TRBV7-3	TRBJ1-2	CASSLIGGGYTF
TRBV5-6	TRBJ1-5	CASSYGTGSNQPQHF
TRBV27	TRBJ2-6	CASSFKGTGISGANVLTF
TRBV6-6	TRBJ1-1	CASSWQGPGDF
TRBV6-4	TRBJ2-5	CASSDLAGGTQYF
TRBV29-1	TRBJ2-5	CSVEEGGMGAAQYF
TRBV11-2	TRBJ2-7	CASTKGAIAGVYEQYF
TRBV28	TRBJ2-1	CASNRVSGRLPYNEQFF
TRBV6-1	TRBJ2-1	CASSEALGRRDNEQFF
TRBV11-2	TRBJ2-7	CASSLENGSPSYEQYF
TRBV2	TRBJ2-7	CASSGIGKQYF
TRBV6-1	TRBJ2-7	CASTSPYEQYF
TRBV6-6	TRBJ2-3	CASSSSDTQYF
TRBV9	TRBJ2-7	CASSPRGYSYEQYF
TRBV7-3	TRBJ2-7	CASSHSGYEQYF
TRBV10-3	TRBJ2-7	CAISVGGQGGSLGEQYF
TRBV28	TRBJ1-2	CASSPATGLYGYTF
TRBV7-9	TRBJ2-7	CASTTQSGNEQYF
TRBV30	TRBJ2-7	CAWSRRDSSYEQYF
TRBV9	TRBJ1-1	CASSARTGRPNTEAFF